This TCR beta chain was identified during a study of regulatory T cells in long-lasting Graves disease. A single count supports this clonotype. The time point here: persistent/refractory GD, antithyroid drugs over 5 years with positive TRAb. The TCR library was prepared using RNA isolated from PBMCs. Arm-PCR of CDR3 regions and iRepertoire HTBI primers were the basis on which TCR beta libraries were built. TCRdb re-called the multiplex PCR reads with MiXCR, one entry per CDR3 protein. Found here are approximately 440,000 distinct CDR3 sequences, 20% to 30% of them singletons; the top ten hold approximately 28%. The specimen was peripheral blood mononuclear cells (PBMCs), collected when the disease was refractory, from a patient treated with antithyroid drugs. This clonotype was obtained from a female donor with Graves disease.

The CDR3 nucleotides read TGTGCCACACCCGTGGGGGGGGCCGGCACCGGGGAGCTGTTTTTT. Protein sequence: CATPVGGAGTGELFF. The V call is TRBV7-9, the J call TRBJ2-2; perhaps TRBD2 as D (7 bases). The ends were cut back, 10 bases at V and 4 bases at J, with 19 bases in the middle. The germline CDR1 and CDR2 sequences are SEHNR and FQNEAQ (reference sequence). CDR3 length: 15 residues.